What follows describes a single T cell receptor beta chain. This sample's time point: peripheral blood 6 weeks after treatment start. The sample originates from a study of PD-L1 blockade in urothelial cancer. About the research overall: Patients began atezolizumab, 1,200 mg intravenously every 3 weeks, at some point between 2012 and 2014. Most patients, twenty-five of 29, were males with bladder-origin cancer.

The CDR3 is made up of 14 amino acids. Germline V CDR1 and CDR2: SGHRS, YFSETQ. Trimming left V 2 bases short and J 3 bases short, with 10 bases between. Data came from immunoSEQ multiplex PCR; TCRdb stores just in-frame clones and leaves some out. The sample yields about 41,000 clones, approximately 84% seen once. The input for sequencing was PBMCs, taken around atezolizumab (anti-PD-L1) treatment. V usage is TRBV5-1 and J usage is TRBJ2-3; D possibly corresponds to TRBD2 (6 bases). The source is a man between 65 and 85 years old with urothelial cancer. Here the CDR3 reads CASSLLAETDTQYF. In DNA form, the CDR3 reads TGCGCCAGCAGCTTATTAGCGGAAACAGATACGCAGTATTTT.